This section outlines one T cell receptor beta chain sequence together with its context. What it recognizes is unknown. The PCR was carried out with 60 Vbeta primers and 13 Jbeta primers. Assay used: immunoSEQ multiplex PCR; TCRdb lists only in-frame clones, some missing. Of about 120,000 clones in the sample, over 65% were seen once. These data come from a study of cytomegalovirus exposure and HLA in healthy donors. Study context: Drawn from HLA-typed donors, around 85 million unique TCRs were held in an early data release. Study-level results: The study designated 164 TCR beta chains cytomegalovirus-associated. Earlier analysis yielded a pattern in which most TCR beta V segments were productive about 90% or about 30% of the time. Based on reports, TCR beta sequences accurately predicted HLA-A and HLA-B alleles for most subjects.

This CDR3 has 14 residues. Germline loops: CDR1 SNHLY, CDR2 FYNNEI. V lost 4 bases, J lost 10 bases, and 7 bases stayed unmatched. This TCR derives from a woman in her forties or fifties in good health and CMV-seropositive. The rearrangement uses TRBV2 and TRBJ1-6, with 7 bases matching TRBD1. The specimen was PBMCs. CDR3 DNA: TGTGCCAGCAGTGTCGGGACAGAGAAATCACCCCTCCACTTT. As protein: CASSVGTEKSPLHF. Together with reference TRBV2 and TRBJ1-6, the CDR3 gives the full variable domain: EPEVTQTPSHQVTQMGQEVILRCVPISNHLYFYWYRQILGQKVEFLVSFYNNEISEKSEIFDDQFSVERPDGSNFTLKIRSTKLEDSAMYFCASSVGTEKSPLHFGNGTRLTVT.